The rows below give T cell receptor beta chains drawn from one sample of a study of blood T cell repertoires in COVID-19. Clones were read by immunoSEQ multiplex PCR, and TCRdb kept only the in-frame ones, dropping some. The data contain a few hundred thousand clones, 75% to 90% of them singletons. The sample comprised peripheral blood. The receptors were sampled from a man younger than 40 with active or convalescent COVID-19. CDR3s include the opening cysteine and the closing phenylalanine or tryptophan. The D gene is left open where the match is weak. Not every row has a clone size; where given, it reads once, few, many or a size class.

D gene | clone size | J gene | V gene | CDR3 protein | CDR3 DNA
NA | NA | TRBJ2-1 | TRBV7-2 | CASSLAHRSYNEQFF | TGTGCCAGCAGCTTAGCGCACAGATCCTACAATGAGCAGTTCTTC
TRBD1 | NA | TRBJ1-3 | TRBV19 | CASLDRAGNTIYF | TGTGCCAGTCTGGACAGGGCCGGAAACACCATATATTTT
NA | NA | TRBJ2-1 | TRBV6-6 | CASRTGTYNEQFF | TGTGCCAGCAGAACCGGGACCTACAATGAGCAGTTCTTC
NA | once | TRBJ2-1 | TRBV5-6 | CASSLTDRKSNEQFF | TGTGCCAGCAGCTTGACTGACAGAAAATCTAATGAGCAGTTCTTC
TRBD2 | NA | TRBJ2-1 | TRBV5-1 | CASTEGTNNNEQFF | TGCGCCAGCACCGAAGGGACTAATAACAATGAGCAGTTCTTC
TRBD2 | NA | TRBJ2-3 | TRBV10-2 | CASSDPSSGGAGDTQYF | TGCGCCAGCAGTGATCCCTCTAGCGGGGGGGCTGGAGATACGCAGTATTTT
NA | few | TRBJ1-4 | TRBV7-9 | CASSLSGFEKLFF | TGTGCCAGCAGCTTATCAGGATTCGAAAAACTGTTTTTT
TRBD2 | NA | TRBJ2-5 | TRBV10-3 | CAISDGGGRETQYF | TGTGCCATCAGTGATGGCGGGGGGAGGGAGACCCAGTACTTC
NA | NA | TRBJ2-1 | TRBV4-2 | CASSQEFVVRVDEQFF | TGTGCCAGCAGCCAAGAGTTCGTGGTCAGGGTAGATGAGCAGTTCTTC
TRBD1 | NA | TRBJ2-7 | TRBV2 | CASGMGQGNNEQYF | TGTGCCAGCGGAATGGGACAGGGAAATAACGAGCAGTACTTC
TRBD1 | NA | TRBJ1-3 | TRBV19 | CASSRQGHRSGNTIYF | TGTGCCAGTAGTAGACAGGGCCATCGCTCTGGAAACACCATATATTTT
NA | NA | TRBJ2-2 | TRBV5-1 | CASSRGQNTGELFF | TGCGCCAGCAGCAGGGGACAGAACACCGGGGAGCTGTTTTTT
NA | NA | TRBJ1-4 | TRBV4-1 | CASSLNEKLFF | TGCGCCAGCAGCCTAAATGAAAAACTGTTTTTT
NA | NA | TRBJ2-1 | TRBV5-1 | CASSLVVVGQGGEQFF | TGCGCCAGCAGCTTGGTAGTAGTAGGGCAGGGAGGTGAGCAGTTCTTC
TRBD2 | NA | TRBJ2-2 | TRBV6-5 | CASRPGEGETGELFF | TGTGCCAGCAGGCCCGGGGAGGGAGAGACCGGGGAGCTGTTTTTT
NA | NA | TRBJ1-4 | TRBV7-2 | CASSQVRGEKLFF | TGTGCCAGCAGCCAGGTCCGTGGCGAAAAACTGTTTTTT
TRBD1 | NA | TRBJ2-3 | TRBV30 | CAWSGGTGVDTQYF | TGTGCCTGGAGTGGCGGGACAGGAGTGGATACGCAGTATTTT
NA | NA | TRBJ1-2 | TRBV25-1 | CASSDSRTINGYTF | TGTGCCAGCAGTGATTCCAGGACAATAAATGGCTACACCTTC
NA | NA | TRBJ1-1 | TRBV11-2 | CASSLEGDYSWGNTEAFF | TGTGCCAGCAGCTTAGAAGGGGACTACTCCTGGGGGAACACTGAAGCTTTCTTT
NA | few | TRBJ2-7 | TRBV5-6 | CASRRQFRSYEQYF | TGTGCCAGCCGGAGACAGTTCAGGTCCTACGAGCAGTACTTC
TRBD1 | NA | TRBJ1-2 | TRBV18 | CASSPGQGDGYTF | TGTGCCAGCTCACCGGGACAGGGGGACGGCTACACCTTC
NA | NA | TRBJ1-5 | TRBV27 | CASRTQALWTELWRPQHF | TGTGCCAGCAGGACTCAGGCTCTTTGGACTGAACTATGGAGGCCCCAGCATTTT
NA | NA | TRBJ2-3 | TRBV12-3/TRBV12-4 | CASSRDTQYF | TGTGCCAGCAGCCGTGATACGCAGTATTTT
TRBD1 | NA | TRBJ1-6 | TRBV5-6 | CASRRDRALRSPLHF | TGTGCCAGCAGGCGCGACAGGGCTCTTCGTTCACCCCTCCACTTT
TRBD1 | NA | TRBJ1-2 | TRBV9 | CASSVLMTGGNGYTF | TGTGCCAGCAGCGTATTAATGACAGGGGGGAATGGCTACACCTTC
TRBD1 | few | TRBJ2-1 | TRBV5-1 | CASMSVTGYNEQFF | TGCGCCAGCATGTCCGTGACAGGGTACAATGAGCAGTTCTTC
NA | NA | TRBJ2-7 | TRBV19 | CATKASGGYEQYF | TGTGCCACTAAAGCGTCCGGGGGCTACGAGCAGTACTTC
TRBD1 | NA | TRBJ1-2 | TRBV6-2/TRBV6-3 | CASSHGTGGYTF | TGTGCCAGCAGTCACGGGACAGGGGGCTACACCTTC
NA | NA | TRBJ2-7 | TRBV14 | CASSPAGRGYPEQYF | TGTGCCAGCAGCCCGGCGGGGCGCGGGTATCCCGAGCAGTACTTC
NA | NA | TRBJ2-2 | TRBV3-1/TRBV3-2 | CASSQGAGAGELFF | TGTGCCAGCAGCCAGGGGGCGGGGGCCGGGGAGCTGTTTTTT
NA | once | TRBJ2-5 | TRBV5-6 | CASSFNVVGPGGTQYF | TGTGCCAGCAGCTTTAATGTGGTCGGACCAGGAGGGACCCAGTACTTC
TRBD2 | NA | TRBJ2-7 | TRBV5-1 | CASSFDIAGGDYEQYF | TGCGCCAGCAGCTTCGACATAGCGGGGGGCGATTACGAGCAGTACTTC
TRBD2 | once | TRBJ2-7 | TRBV19 | CASRWSGTTVYEQYF | TGTGCCAGTAGGTGGTCCGGGACTACCGTCTACGAGCAGTACTTC
TRBD1 | NA | TRBJ1-2 | TRBV11-2 | CASSLMGATGAGYTF | TGTGCCAGCAGCTTAATGGGAGCCACAGGGGCGGGCTACACCTTC
TRBD2 | many | TRBJ2-3 | TRBV7-2 | CASSLHRLALAQYF | TGTGCCAGCAGCTTGCACCGACTAGCACTGGCGCAGTATTTT
NA | NA | TRBJ1-1 | TRBV5-7 | CASSWSTDTEAFF | TGTGCCAGCAGCTGGTCTACAGACACTGAAGCTTTCTTT
NA | NA | TRBJ2-7 | TRBV9 | CASSVGDRSAYEQYF | TGTGCCAGCAGCGTAGGAGACAGGTCCGCCTACGAGCAGTACTTC
NA | NA | TRBJ2-7 | TRBV7-2 | CASRERPDSYEQYF | TGTGCCAGCAGAGAGCGTCCCGACTCCTACGAGCAGTACTTC
NA | few | TRBJ1-1 | TRBV27 | CASSTQGRTEAFF | TGTGCCAGCAGCACTCAGGGAAGGACTGAAGCTTTCTTT
NA | NA | TRBJ1-4 | TRBV7-8 | CASSLVPSGSTNEKLFF | TGTGCCAGCAGCTTAGTCCCAAGCGGATCAACTAATGAAAAACTGTTTTTT
NA | NA | TRBJ2-4 | TRBV7-9 | CASSPEAALAKNIQYF | TGTGCCAGCAGCCCCGAGGCAGCACTAGCCAAAAACATTCAGTACTTC
NA | once | TRBJ1-6 | TRBV4-3 | CASSQGAGSYNSPLHF | TGCGCCAGCAGCCAAGGGGCAGGCTCCTATAATTCACCCCTCCACTTT
TRBD2 | NA | TRBJ2-7 | TRBV6-2/TRBV6-3 | CASSRLAGEFYEQYF | TGTGCCAGCAGCCGACTAGCGGGGGAATTCTACGAGCAGTACTTC
TRBD1 | NA | TRBJ2-7 | TRBV6-6 | CASGGVDRLPYEQYF | TGTGCCAGCGGCGGTGTGGACAGGCTCCCCTACGAGCAGTACTTC
TRBD1 | NA | TRBJ2-5 | TRBV5-4 | CASSTWDRGPETQYF | TGTGCCAGCAGCACCTGGGACAGGGGCCCAGAGACCCAGTACTTC
NA | NA | TRBJ1-1 | TRBV19 | CASIGDGRMNTEAFF | TGTGCCAGTATCGGGGATGGCCGTATGAACACTGAAGCTTTCTTT
NA | few | TRBJ1-2 | TRBV5-4 | CASSFSRDYGYTF | TGTGCCAGCAGCTTTTCGAGGGACTATGGCTACACCTTC
NA | NA | TRBJ2-7 | TRBV11-2 | CASGTAGITYEQYF | TGTGCCAGCGGTACTGCGGGGATCACCTACGAGCAGTACTTC
NA | NA | TRBJ1-3 | TRBV5-6 | CASSYDRGNTIYF | TGTGCCAGCAGCTACGACAGGGGAAACACCATATATTTT
NA | NA | TRBJ1-6 | TRBV5-6 | CASSYGRGLNSPLHF | TGTGCCAGCAGTTACGGACGGGGTCTGAATTCACCCCTCCACTTT
TRBD2 | once | TRBJ2-7 | TRBV10-1 | CASSGQGASGGDYEQYF | TGCGCCAGCAGTGGCCAGGGAGCTAGCGGGGGGGACTACGAGCAGTACTTC
NA | NA | TRBJ2-7 | TRBV5-5 | CASSPNRDTAYEQYF | TGTGCCAGCAGCCCGAACCGGGACACCGCCTACGAGCAGTACTTC
TRBD2 | NA | TRBJ2-3 | TRBV3-1/TRBV3-2 | CASSQNPGTSANTQYF | TGTGCCAGCAGCCAGAATCCCGGGACTAGTGCGAATACGCAGTATTTT